Shown below are 19 T cell receptor beta chains from a single sample sequenced in a study of shared clonotypes between healthy human individuals. TCRdb's table, derived via immunoSEQ multiplex PCR, lists solely in-frame clones and lacks some. The sample yields 2 million to 2.5 million clones, over 85% seen once. The sample taken for sequencing was naive CD4+ T cells from PBMCs. Regarding subset: CD45RA+ positively selected. These receptors were taken from a man aged 18 to 30 in good health. Some clones in this sample may be carry-over from other donors' samples.

V usage is TRBV28 and J usage is TRBJ2-1, with TRBD2 matching 8 bases. The trim removed 5 bases at V and 10 bases at J, leaving 7 bases unmatched. The CDR3 runs to 13 residues. CDR1 MDHEN and CDR2 SYDVKM come from the germline V gene. Written as DNA, the CDR3 is TGTGCCAGCAGTAGCGGGAGTGGGGGGGAGCAGTTCTTC. It translates to CASSSGSGGEQFF. Based on the CDR3 plus reference TRBV28 and TRBJ2-1, the full variable domain is DVKVTQSSRYLVKRTGEKVFLECVQDMDHENMFWYRQDPGLGLRLIYFSYDVKMKEKGDIPEGYSVSREKKERFSLILESASTNQTSMYLCASSSGSGGEQFFGPGTRLTVL.

The gene calls are TRBV27 and TRBJ1-3; D is unclear. Germline V gene data show CDR1 as MNHEY and CDR2 as SMNVEV (reference sequence). The CDR3 runs 17 residues. V dropped 5 bases and J dropped 4 bases, with 21 bases sitting between them. CDR3 bases: TGTGCCAGCAGTACTCGGACCCTTGGGGAATACGGAAACACCATATATTTT. Translating gives CASSTRTLGEYGNTIYF.

The gene calls are TRBV18 and TRBJ2-5; perhaps D is TRBD1 or TRBD2 (7 bases each). V was cut by 1 base and J by 5 bases, with 11 bases left in between. Germline assignment: CDR1 KGHSH and CDR2 LQKENI. The CDR3 is 14 residues long. The CDR3 bases are TGTGCCAGCTCACCACTTCAGGGGGGGGAGACCCAGTACTTC. It codes for CASSPLQGGETQYF.

A few counts support this clone. The chain carries TRBV6-6 and TRBJ1-2; 7 nucleotides align to TRBD1. Germline V gives CDR1 MNHNY, CDR2 SVGAGI (reference sequence). V shed 2 bases, J shed 7 bases, and the junction held 7 bases outside the gene matches. The CDR3 spans 14 residues. The CDR3 coding sequence is TGTGCCAGCAGTTACGACAGGGTGGGTCTTGGCTACACCTTC. Translated, it gives CASSYDRVGLGYTF.

A remark on this clone: The same CDR3 also results from other DNA sequences found in this sample. The chain recombines TRBV27 with TRBJ2-7; weak D call: TRBD1 (6 bases). The ends were cut back, 6 bases at V and 4 bases at J, with 10 bases in the middle. The CDR3 sequence is 12 residues long. Germline V lookup: CDR1 MNHEY, CDR2 SMNVEV (reference sequence). The CDR3 sequence is CASSPTGYEQYF. CDR3 nucleotides: TGTGCCAGCAGCCCGACAGGATACGAGCAGTACTTC.

This sequence joins TRBV7-2 and TRBJ1-3; D is uncertain. The germline V gene has CDR1 SGHTA and CDR2 FQGNSA. This CDR3 has 15 residues. V shed 2 bases and J shed 3 bases, with 11 bases lying between them. In nucleotides, the CDR3 is TGTGCCAGCAGCTTAATGGGGATGAGTGGAAACACCATATATTTT. It encodes CASSLMGMSGNTIYF.

The J gene is TRBJ2-2, the V gene TRBV5-1; 7 bases agree with TRBD2. CDR1 is SGHRS, CDR2 YFSETQ, per germline. V was clipped by 0 bases and J by 1 base; unmatched bases: 6. The length of the CDR3 is 17 residues. The CDR3 region is CASSLGYLAENTGELFF. The CDR3 DNA reads TGCGCCAGCAGCTTGGGGTATCTAGCGGAGAACACCGGGGAGCTGTTTTTT.

This chain connects TRBV19 to TRBJ1-1, with a weak D call TRBD1 (5 bases). V gave up 7 bases and J gave up 1 base, with 16 bases separating them. This CDR3 spans 15 amino acids. Germline V lookup: CDR1 LNHDA, CDR2 SQIVND (reference sequence). CDR3 bases: TGTGCCAGTACTCCTCTGGGGCCTAAGAACACTGAAGCTTTCTTT. Its protein is CASTPLGPKNTEAFF.

The chain joins TRBV4-1 to TRBJ2-6, with 7 bases identical to TRBD1. Per germline, CDR1 MGHRA and CDR2 YSYEKL. The junction had 2 bases not matched to a gene; V was cut back by 0 bases and J by 9 bases. The CDR3 totals 14 residues. CDR3 loop: CASSQEQGINVLTF. The DNA of the CDR3 is TGCGCCAGCAGCCAAGAACAGGGGATCAACGTCCTGACTTTC.

Regarding this clone: This specimen includes other DNA sequences encoding the same CDR3. The CDR3 here is CASSPAQGRVTEAFF. The CDR3, as DNA: TGTGCCAGCTCACCTGCGCAGGGCCGGGTCACTGAAGCTTTCTTT. The chain combines TRBV18 with TRBJ1-1; TRBD1 is a possible D gene (5 bases). Deletions cut 3 bases from V and 4 bases from J, with 15 bases between. Germline V gene sequence: CDR1 KGHSH, CDR2 LQKENI. The CDR3 runs to 15 residues.

This clone has a single count. The chain is built from TRBV4-1 and TRBJ1-3, with D possibly being TRBD1 (5 bases). Between the trimmed V and J ends, which lost 5 bases and 1 base, there was a span of 12 bases. CDR1 is MGHRA, CDR2 YSYEKL, per germline. This CDR3 is 15 amino acids long. CDR3 protein: CASSIREGSGNTIYF. Here the CDR3 DNA reads TGCGCCAGCAGCATCAGGGAGGGATCTGGAAACACCATATATTTT.

This clone was seen a handful of times. The chain links TRBV5-1 to TRBJ1-2, with D possibly matching TRBD1 (5 bases). V was shortened by 0 bases and J by 4 bases, with 13 bases between the two germline ends. CDR1 SGHRS and CDR2 YFSETQ come from the germline V gene. This CDR3 spans 15 amino acids. The CDR3 DNA reads as TGCGCCAGCAGCTTGGGACAGAATCGATTCTATGGCTACACCTTC. The encoded protein is CASSLGQNRFYGYTF. Filled out from reference TRBV5-1 and TRBJ1-2, the complete variable domain reads KAGVTQTPRYLIKTRGQQVTLSCSPISGHRSVSWYQQTPGQGLQFLFEYFSETQRNKGNFPGRFSGRQFSNSRSEMNVSTLELGDSALYLCASSLGQNRFYGYTFGSGTRLTVV.

V is TRBV7-8 and J is TRBJ1-2; no clear D. Germline CDR1 is SGHVS and CDR2 is FQNEAQ. The V end lost 5 bases, the J end lost 4 bases, and 14 bases lay between the germline ends. This CDR3 spans 14 amino acids. The CDR3 loop is CASSPGGAPYGYTF. CDR3 DNA sequence: TGTGCCAGCAGCCCCGGCGGAGCGCCCTATGGCTACACCTTC.

The rearrangement joins TRBV30 to TRBJ2-1; TRBD1 agrees at 10 bases. Germline V lookup: CDR1 GTSNPN, CDR2 SVGIG (reference sequence). Unmatched junction bases numbered 2, after V lost 0 bases and J lost 6 bases. The CDR3 totals 14 residues. CDR3 bases: TGTGCCTGGAGTGTGGGACAGGGGACCAATGAGCAGTTCTTC. Its translation is CAWSVGQGTNEQFF.

The V call is TRBV7-6, the J call TRBJ2-1; D is uncertain. In germline, CDR1 is SGHVS, CDR2 FNYEAQ. CDR3 length: 16 amino acids. Trimming removed 0 bases at V and 8 bases at J, with 17 bases between. The CDR3 DNA follows: TGTGCCAGCAGCTTAGCGCGGCTGGCGAGGTTGGATGAGCAGTTCTTC. Translating it yields CASSLARLARLDEQFF. The full variable domain, completed using reference TRBV7-6 and TRBJ2-1, is GAGVSQSPRYKVTKRGQDVALRCDPISGHVSLYWYRQALGQGPEFLTYFNYEAQQDKSGLPNDRFSAERPEGSISTLTIQRTEQRDSAMYRCASSLARLARLDEQFFGPGTRLTVL.

The chain combines TRBV7-8 with TRBJ2-5, with D possibly being TRBD1 (5 bases). In germline, CDR1 is SGHVS, CDR2 FQNEAQ. The V gene lost 4 bases and the J gene lost 2 bases, with 20 bases spanning the gap. The CDR3 consists of 17 residues. CDR3 residues: CASSSALGAVTQETQYF. CDR3 bases: TGTGCCAGCAGCTCAGCCCTAGGGGCCGTAACGCAAGAGACCCAGTACTTC. The whole variable domain, filled in from reference TRBV7-8 and TRBJ2-5, reads GAGVSQSPRYKVAKRGQDVALRCDPISGHVSLFWYQQALGQGPEFLTYFQNEAQLDKSGLPSDRFFAERPEGSVSTLKIQRTQQEDSAVYLCASSSALGAVTQETQYFGPGTRLLVL.

V is TRBV25-1 and J is TRBJ2-1, with TRBD1 as a possible D gene (6 bases). The CDR3 extends over 14 amino acids. Germline lookup yields CDR1 MGHDK and CDR2 SYGVNS. Between the trimmed V and J ends, which lost 10 bases and 6 bases, there was a span of 19 bases. CDR3 residues: CATGVAGASNEQFF. CDR3 bases: TGTGCCACTGGGGTGGCAGGGGCGAGCAATGAGCAGTTCTTC.

This chain joins TRBV14 and TRBJ2-4; D perhaps matches TRBD1 (6 bases). Germline V gene sequence: CDR1 SGHDN, CDR2 FVKESK. The CDR3 sequence is 18 residues long. V was cut by 0 bases and J by 0 bases, with 15 bases left in between. The CDR3 spells CASSQDVGRGQAKNIQYF. The CDR3 nucleotides read TGTGCCAGCAGCCAAGATGTCGGCAGGGGTCAAGCCAAAAACATTCAGTACTTC. Looking up the rest from reference TRBV14 and TRBJ2-4 gives the full variable domain: EAGVTQFPSHSVIEKGQTVTLRCDPISGHDNLYWYRRVMGKEIKFLLHFVKESKQDESGMPNNRFLAERTGGTYSTLKVQPAELEDSGVYFCASSQDVGRGQAKNIQYFGAGTRLSVL.

This sequence joins TRBV28 and TRBJ1-4; D gene ambiguous. Germline loops: CDR1 MDHEN, CDR2 SYDVKM. The ends were cut back, 7 bases at V and 5 bases at J, with 14 bases in the middle. This CDR3 region has 14 residues. DNA of the CDR3: TGTGCCAGCACCTTGGGTGTGGTAAATGAAAAACTGTTTTTT. Residues: CASTLGVVNEKLFF.